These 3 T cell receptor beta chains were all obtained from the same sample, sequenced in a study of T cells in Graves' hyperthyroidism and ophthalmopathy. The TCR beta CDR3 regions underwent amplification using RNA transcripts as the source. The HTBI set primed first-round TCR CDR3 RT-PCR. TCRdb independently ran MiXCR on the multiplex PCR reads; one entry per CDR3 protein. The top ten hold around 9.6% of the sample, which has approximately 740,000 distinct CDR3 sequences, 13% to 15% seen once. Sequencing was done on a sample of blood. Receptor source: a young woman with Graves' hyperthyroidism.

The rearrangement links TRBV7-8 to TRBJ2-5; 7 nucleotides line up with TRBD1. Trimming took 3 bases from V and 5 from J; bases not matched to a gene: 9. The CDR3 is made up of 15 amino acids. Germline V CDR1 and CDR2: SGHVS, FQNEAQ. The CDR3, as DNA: TGTGCCAGCAGCTTGGGGTCCGACAGGGAGGAGACCCAGTACTTC. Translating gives CASSLGSDREETQYF.

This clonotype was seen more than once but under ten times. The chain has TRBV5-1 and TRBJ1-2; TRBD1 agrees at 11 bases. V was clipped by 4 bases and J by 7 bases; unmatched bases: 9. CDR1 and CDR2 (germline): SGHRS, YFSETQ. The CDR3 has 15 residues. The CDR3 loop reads CASSQTRTGGTGYTF. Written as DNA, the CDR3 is TGCGCCAGCAGCCAAACCCGGACAGGGGGCACTGGCTACACCTTC.

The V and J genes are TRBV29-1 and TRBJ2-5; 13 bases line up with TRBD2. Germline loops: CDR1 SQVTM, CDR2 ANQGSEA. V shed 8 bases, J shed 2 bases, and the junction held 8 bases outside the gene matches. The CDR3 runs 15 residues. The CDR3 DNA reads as TGCAGCACCCCCGGGACTAGCGGGGAGCAAGAGACCCAGTACTTC. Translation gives CSTPGTSGEQETQYF.